The rows below give T cell receptor beta chains drawn from one sample of a study of blood T cell repertoires in COVID-19. This table comes from immunoSEQ multiplex PCR, and its TCRdb copy is limited to in-frame clones, with some not included. The sample has about 140,000 clones, approximately 90% seen once. Sequenced material: peripheral blood. These TCRs come from a human donor in a cohort sampled during active COVID-19. CDR3s include the opening cysteine and the closing phenylalanine or tryptophan. The D gene is left open where the match is weak. Expanded clones are given a class, and other clones once, few, many or no size at all.

TRBJ1-4	TRBV7-4	NA	NA	TGTGCCAGCGGGTCGACAACAACTAATGAAAAACTGTTTTTT	CASGSTTTNEKLFF
TRBJ1-3	TRBV30	TRBD1	NA	TGTGCCTGGAAACGGGACAGGGCGAAGACCGGAAACACCATATATTTT	CAWKRDRAKTGNTIYF
TRBJ2-7	TRBV7-9	NA	NA	TGTGCCAGCAGCATCGGAGAGGGGGCCTACGAGCAGTACTTC	CASSIGEGAYEQYF
TRBJ2-7	TRBV28	TRBD2	NA	TGTGCCAGCCAAAAACTAGCGGGAATTTTCTACGAGCAGTACTTC	CASQKLAGIFYEQYF
TRBJ2-1	TRBV9	NA	NA	TGTGCCAGCAGCGTAGATTCTTCGAGCAGGAATGAGCAGTTCTTC	CASSVDSSSRNEQFF
TRBJ2-1	TRBV2	NA	few	TGTGCCAGCAGTGTTGGGAGCTCCTACAATGAGCAGTTCTTC	CASSVGSSYNEQFF
TRBJ1-5	TRBV5-8	TRBD1	NA	TGTGCCAGCAGCATGACAGGGGACCAGCCCCAGCATTTT	CASSMTGDQPQHF
TRBJ2-7	TRBV20-1	TRBD2	NA	TGCAGTGCTAGTTCTCTAGCGGGGGTAGTTGAGGGCGAGCAGTACTTC	CSASSLAGVVEGEQYF
TRBJ1-1	TRBV2	NA	once	TGTGCCAGCAGACCAGGGTTGCCGAACACTGAAGCTTTCTTT	CASRPGLPNTEAFF
TRBJ1-4	TRBV30	NA	NA	TGTGCCTGGCAGACAAGGGGAGGGGAAAAACTGTTTTTT	CAWQTRGGEKLFF
TRBJ1-1	TRBV7-9	NA	NA	TGTGCCAGCAGCTTAGCCTCGGACAGAGGAGCTTTCTTT	CASSLASDRGAFF
TRBJ1-1	TRBV28	TRBD1	once	TGTGCCAGCAGTTTACCGGACAGGGCAGTGAACACTGAAGCTTTCTTT	CASSLPDRAVNTEAFF
TRBJ1-1	TRBV28	NA	NA	TGTGCCAGCAGTCAGACAGCCATGAACACTGAAGCTTTCTTT	CASSQTAMNTEAFF
TRBJ2-1	TRBV15	TRBD2	NA	TGTGCCACCAGCAGAGATAGTCTAGCGGGAGCAGGGGAGCAGTTCTTC	CATSRDSLAGAGEQFF
TRBJ2-1	TRBV3-1/TRBV3-2	TRBD2	NA	TGTGCCAGCAGCCAAAGGCTAGCGGACAATGAGCAGTTCTTC	CASSQRLADNEQFF
TRBJ2-2	TRBV27	TRBD1	NA	TGTGCCAGCAGTTTGACAGGGGCCACAGGGGAGCTGTTTTTT	CASSLTGATGELFF
TRBJ2-2	TRBV6-5	TRBD2	NA	TGTGCCAGCAGTTATACTAGCGATAACACCGGGGAGCTGTTTTTT	CASSYTSDNTGELFF
TRBJ1-6	TRBV19	NA	NA	TGTGCCAGTAGTCTGGGGTCGGGGAGTTCACCCCTCCACTTT	CASSLGSGSSPLHF
TRBJ2-3	TRBV7-3	NA	NA	TGTGCCAGCAGTCCGACCGGGACAACTAGCACAGATACGCAGTATTTT	CASSPTGTTSTDTQYF
TRBJ1-2	TRBV5-4	TRBD1	NA	TGTGCCAGCAGCTTAATAACAGGGGGCGACTATGGCTACACCTTC	CASSLITGGDYGYTF
TRBJ1-1	TRBV5-1	TRBD1	few	TGCGCCAGCAGCCGACAGGGGGCGCCCACTGAAGCTTTCTTT	CASSRQGAPTEAFF
TRBJ2-1	TRBV6-5	TRBD2	NA	TGTGCCAGCAGCTCGCGGGGGGGCCCCACGAATGAGCAGTTCTTC	CASSSRGGPTNEQFF
TRBJ1-6	TRBV2	NA	NA	TGTGCCAGCAGTCCCCTCAGCCCTAGCGCGAATTCACCCCTCCACTTT	CASSPLSPSANSPLHF
TRBJ2-5	TRBV30	NA	NA	TGTGCCTGGAGTAAGGGAGTGAGCGAGACCCAGTACTTC	CAWSKGVSETQYF